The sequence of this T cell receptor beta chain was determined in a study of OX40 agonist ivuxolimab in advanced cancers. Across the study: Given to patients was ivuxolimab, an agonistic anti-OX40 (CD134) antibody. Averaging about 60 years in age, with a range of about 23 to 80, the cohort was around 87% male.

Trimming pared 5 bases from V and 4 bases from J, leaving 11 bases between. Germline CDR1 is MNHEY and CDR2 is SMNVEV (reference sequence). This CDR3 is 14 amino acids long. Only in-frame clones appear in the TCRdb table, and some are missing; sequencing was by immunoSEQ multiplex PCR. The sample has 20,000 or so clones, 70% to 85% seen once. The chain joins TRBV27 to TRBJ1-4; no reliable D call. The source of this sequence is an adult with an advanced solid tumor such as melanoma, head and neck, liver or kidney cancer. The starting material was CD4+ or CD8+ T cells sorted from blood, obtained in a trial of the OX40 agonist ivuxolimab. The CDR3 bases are TGTGCCAGCAGTCTCGTCGCGGGTAATGAAAAACTGTTTTTT. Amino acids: CASSLVAGNEKLFF.